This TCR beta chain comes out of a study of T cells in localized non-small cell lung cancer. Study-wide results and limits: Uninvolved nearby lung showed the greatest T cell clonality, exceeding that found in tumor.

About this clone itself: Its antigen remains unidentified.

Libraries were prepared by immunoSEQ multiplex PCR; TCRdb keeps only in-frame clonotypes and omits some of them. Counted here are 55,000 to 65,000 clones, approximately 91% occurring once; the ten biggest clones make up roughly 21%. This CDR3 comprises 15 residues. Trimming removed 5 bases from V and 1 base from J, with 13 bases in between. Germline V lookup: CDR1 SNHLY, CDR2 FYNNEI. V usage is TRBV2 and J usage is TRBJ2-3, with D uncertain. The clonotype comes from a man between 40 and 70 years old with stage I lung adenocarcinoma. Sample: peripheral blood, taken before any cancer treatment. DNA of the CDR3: TGTGCCAGCAGTAATGACGGAACCGGCACAGATACGCAGTATTTT. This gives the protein CASSNDGTGTDTQYF.